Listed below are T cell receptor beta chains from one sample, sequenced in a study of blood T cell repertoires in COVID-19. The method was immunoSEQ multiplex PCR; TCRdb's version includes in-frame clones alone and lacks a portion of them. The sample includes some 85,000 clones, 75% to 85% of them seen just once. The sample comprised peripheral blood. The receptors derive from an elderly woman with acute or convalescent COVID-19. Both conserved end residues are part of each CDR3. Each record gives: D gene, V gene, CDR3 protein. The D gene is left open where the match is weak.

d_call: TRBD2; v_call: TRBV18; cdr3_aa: CASSPGLAGEGGETQYF
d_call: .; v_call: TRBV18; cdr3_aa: CASSLHGGLYEQYF
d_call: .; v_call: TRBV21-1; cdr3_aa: CASNPGQGSYEQYF
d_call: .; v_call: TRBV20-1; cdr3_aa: CSALEVATQYF
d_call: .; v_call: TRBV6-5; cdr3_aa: CASTTVINSPLHF
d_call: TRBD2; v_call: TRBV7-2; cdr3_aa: CASSPGTSKTQYF
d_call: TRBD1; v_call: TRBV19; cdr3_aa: CASSIRQGTTDTQYF
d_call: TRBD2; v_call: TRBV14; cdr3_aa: CASSQAGGGAKTQYF
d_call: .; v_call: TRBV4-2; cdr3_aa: CASSQEIQGNSPLHF
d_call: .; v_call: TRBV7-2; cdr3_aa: CASSLLSSGNAGELFF
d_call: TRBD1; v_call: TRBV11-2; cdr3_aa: CASSTQGIWGYTF
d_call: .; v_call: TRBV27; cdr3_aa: CASSYSTSPPVYEQFF
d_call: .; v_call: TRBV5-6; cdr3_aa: CASSFGGRDAEAFF
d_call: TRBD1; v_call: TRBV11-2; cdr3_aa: CASTPGQGRYNEQFF
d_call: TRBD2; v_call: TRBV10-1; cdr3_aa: CASSVISGSINTGELFF
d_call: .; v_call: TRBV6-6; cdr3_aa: CASSYSTQGYEQYF
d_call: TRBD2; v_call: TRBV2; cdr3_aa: CASRGTSGQETQYF
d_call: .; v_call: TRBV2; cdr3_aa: CASSQDGNSETQYF
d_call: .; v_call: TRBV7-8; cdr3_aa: CASSLGQGRNTIYF
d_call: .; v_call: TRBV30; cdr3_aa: CAWSADLRDNYGYTF
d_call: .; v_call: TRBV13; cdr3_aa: CASSPGGRWNTEAFF
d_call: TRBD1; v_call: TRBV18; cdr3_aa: CASSPGTGGWETQYF
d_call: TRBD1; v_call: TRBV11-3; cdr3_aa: CASSLGGRDREAFF
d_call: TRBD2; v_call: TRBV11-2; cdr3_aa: CASSPTASGGKYNEQFF
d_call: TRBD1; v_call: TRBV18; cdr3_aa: CASSPGQPWGSPLHF
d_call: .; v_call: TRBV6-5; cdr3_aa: CASSPTGNAGNTIYF
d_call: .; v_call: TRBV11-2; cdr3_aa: CASCRALGGTQYF
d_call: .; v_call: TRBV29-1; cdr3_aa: CSVARLVWNNEQFF